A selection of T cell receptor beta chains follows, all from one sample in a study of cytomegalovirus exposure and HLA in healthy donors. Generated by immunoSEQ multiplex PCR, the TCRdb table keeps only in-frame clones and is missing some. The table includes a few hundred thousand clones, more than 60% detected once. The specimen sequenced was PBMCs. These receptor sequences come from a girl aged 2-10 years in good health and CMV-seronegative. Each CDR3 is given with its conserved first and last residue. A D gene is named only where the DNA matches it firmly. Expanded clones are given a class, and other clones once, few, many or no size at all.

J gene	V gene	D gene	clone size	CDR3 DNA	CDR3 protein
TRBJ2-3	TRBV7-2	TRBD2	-	TGTGCCAGCAGCCCTTCGGGGACTAGCGGCCGCACAGATACGCAGTATTTT	CASSPSGTSGRTDTQYF
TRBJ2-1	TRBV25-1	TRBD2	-	TGTGCCAGCAGTCCGAGACGGGGACTAGCAAGCAATGAGCAGTTCTTC	CASSPRRGLASNEQFF
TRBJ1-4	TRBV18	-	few	TGTGCCAGCTCACCAGGAGGAGGAATCAATGAAAAACTGTTTTTT	CASSPGGGINEKLFF
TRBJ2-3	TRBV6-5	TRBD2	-	TGTGCCAGCAGTCCCGGGACTAGAGGGTTGGATACGCAGTATTTT	CASSPGTRGLDTQYF
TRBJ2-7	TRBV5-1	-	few	TGCGCCAGCAGCTTAGAGGCTGGCTCCTACGAGCAGTACTTC	CASSLEAGSYEQYF
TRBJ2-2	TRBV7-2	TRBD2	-	TGTGCCAGCAGCTTAGCGGTAGCGGGTTGGGGCGGGGAGCTGTTTTTT	CASSLAVAGWGGELFF
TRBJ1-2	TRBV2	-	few	TGTGCCAGCAGTGAGATGGGGAGCGGGGGTGGCTACACCTTC	CASSEMGSGGGYTF
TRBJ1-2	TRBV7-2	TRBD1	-	TGTGCCAGCAGCCCCGACAGGGCTGGCTACACCTTC	CASSPDRAGYTF
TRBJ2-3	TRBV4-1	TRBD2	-	TGCGCCAGCAGCCGGGCTAGCGGGAGAGGGAGCACAGATACGCAGTATTTT	CASSRASGRGSTDTQYF
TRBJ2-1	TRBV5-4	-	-	TGTGCCAGCAGGCTACGGGGGTCGGATTACAATGAGCAGTTCTTC	CASRLRGSDYNEQFF
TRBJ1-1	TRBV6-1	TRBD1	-	TGTGCCAGCAGGCCGACAGGGGGGACTGAAGCTTTCTTT	CASRPTGGTEAFF
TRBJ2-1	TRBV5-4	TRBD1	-	TGTGCCAGCAGATCACAGGGGGCGCAGGGTGAGCAGTTCTTC	CASRSQGAQGEQFF
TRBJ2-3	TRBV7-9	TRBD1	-	TGTGCCAGCACCCCGCGGGGACAGGGGACAGATACGCAGTATTTT	CASTPRGQGTDTQYF
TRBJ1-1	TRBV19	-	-	TGTGCCAGTAGCCGGGGAGGAAACACTGAAGCTTTCTTT	CASSRGGNTEAFF
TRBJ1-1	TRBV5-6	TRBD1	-	TGTGCCAGCAGCTTGGCCGACGGGACAGGTGGAGCTTTCTTT	CASSLADGTGGAFF
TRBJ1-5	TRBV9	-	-	TGTGCCAGCAGCGGGGGACACCCGGGGCAGCCCCAGCATTTT	CASSGGHPGQPQHF
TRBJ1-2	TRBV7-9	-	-	TGTGCCAGCAGCTCCCCTGGGCAAGCTGATGGCTACACCTTC	CASSSPGQADGYTF
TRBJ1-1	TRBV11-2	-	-	TGTGCCAGCAGCTTAGCCTTTTGGGAGAACATGAACACTGAAGCTTTCTTT	CASSLAFWENMNTEAFF
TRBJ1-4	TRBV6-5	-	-	TGTGCCAGCCGGCTGGGCAGGGCTGAAAAACTGTTTTTT	CASRLGRAEKLFF
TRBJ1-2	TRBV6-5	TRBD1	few	TGTGCCAGCAGTTACGTGCGTGGGACAGGGGTATTTGGCTACACCTTC	CASSYVRGTGVFGYTF
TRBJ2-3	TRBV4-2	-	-	TGTGCCAGCAGCCAAGTAGTGGGGCCTCTCACAGATACGCAGTATTTT	CASSQVVGPLTDTQYF
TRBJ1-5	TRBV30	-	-	TGTGCCTGGAGCATTACAGGGCTATGGACCAATCAGCCCCAGCATTTT	CAWSITGLWTNQPQHF
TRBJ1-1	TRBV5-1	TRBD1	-	TGCGCCAGCAGCCCAGTAAGACAGGGGGAGAGGACTGAAGCTTTCTTT	CASSPVRQGERTEAFF
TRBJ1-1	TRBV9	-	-	TGTGCCAGCAGCACAGGGTTGATTAACACTGAAGCTTTCTTT	CASSTGLINTEAFF
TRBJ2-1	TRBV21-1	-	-	TGTGCCAGCAGCAAAGGACCTAGCGTGGACGAGCAGTTCTTC	CASSKGPSVDEQFF
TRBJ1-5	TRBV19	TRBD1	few	TGTGCCAGTGTAGCCCCGGGCAGGGGGCAATCTTCCCCCCAGCATTTT	CASVAPGRGQSSPQHF
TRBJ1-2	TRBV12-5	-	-	TGTGCTAGTGGCCCCGGGATCTATGGCTACACCTTT	CASGPGIYGYTF
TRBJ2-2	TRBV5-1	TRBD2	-	TGCGCCAGCAGGATGACGGGACTAGCGGGAACCGGGGAGCTGTTTTTT	CASRMTGLAGTGELFF
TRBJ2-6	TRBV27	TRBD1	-	TGTGCCAGCAGTTCTCCCGATACCGACAGGGGGTATTCAGGGGCCAACGTCCTGACTTTC	CASSSPDTDRGYSGANVLTF
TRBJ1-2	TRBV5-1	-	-	TGCGCCAGCAGCTCCGACAGCTATGGCTACACCTTC	CASSSDSYGYTF
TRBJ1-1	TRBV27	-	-	TGTGCCAGCAGACTGGCAGGCCCGAACACTGAAGCTTTCTTT	CASRLAGPNTEAFF
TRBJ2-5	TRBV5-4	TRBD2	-	TGTGCCAGCAGCTCCGGGGGGGAGACCCAGTACTTC	CASSSGGETQYF
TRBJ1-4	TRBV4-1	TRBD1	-	TGCGCCAGCAGCCAACCCTGGGGATCCGGGACAGGGGATTATGAAAAACTGTTTTTT	CASSQPWGSGTGDYEKLFF
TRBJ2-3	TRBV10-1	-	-	TGCGCCAGCAGTGATAGCCCTAGCACAGATACGCAGTATTTT	CASSDSPSTDTQYF
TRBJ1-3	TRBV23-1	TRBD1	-	TGCGCCAGCTCGTCAACTACCCTTAAAACGGGACAGGTCTCTGGAAACACCATATATTTT	CASSSTTLKTGQVSGNTIYF
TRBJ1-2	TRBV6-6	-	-	TGTGCCAGCAGGCGGGAGCTCTATGGCTACACCTTC	CASRRELYGYTF
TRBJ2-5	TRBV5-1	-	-	TGCGCCAGCAGCTTGCCCACAGGGATAGGGGAGACCCAGTACTTC	CASSLPTGIGETQYF
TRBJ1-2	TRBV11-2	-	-	TGTGCCAGCAGCTCCGAGGCCTTTGGCTACACCTTC	CASSSEAFGYTF
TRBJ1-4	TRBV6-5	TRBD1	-	TGTGCCAGCAGTCCCACAGGGGTGAGGGAAAAACTGTTTTTT	CASSPTGVREKLFF
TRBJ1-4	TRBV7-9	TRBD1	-	TGTGCCAGCAGCTCCGCAGGGGGAACTAATGAAAAACTGTTTTTT	CASSSAGGTNEKLFF
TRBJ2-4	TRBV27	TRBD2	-	TGTGCCAGCAGTTCCTTTGGACTAGCGGGAAACATTCAGTACTTC	CASSSFGLAGNIQYF
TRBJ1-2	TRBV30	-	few	TGTGCCTGGAGTGGGGGCGCAGTGGGTGGCTACACCTTC	CAWSGGAVGGYTF